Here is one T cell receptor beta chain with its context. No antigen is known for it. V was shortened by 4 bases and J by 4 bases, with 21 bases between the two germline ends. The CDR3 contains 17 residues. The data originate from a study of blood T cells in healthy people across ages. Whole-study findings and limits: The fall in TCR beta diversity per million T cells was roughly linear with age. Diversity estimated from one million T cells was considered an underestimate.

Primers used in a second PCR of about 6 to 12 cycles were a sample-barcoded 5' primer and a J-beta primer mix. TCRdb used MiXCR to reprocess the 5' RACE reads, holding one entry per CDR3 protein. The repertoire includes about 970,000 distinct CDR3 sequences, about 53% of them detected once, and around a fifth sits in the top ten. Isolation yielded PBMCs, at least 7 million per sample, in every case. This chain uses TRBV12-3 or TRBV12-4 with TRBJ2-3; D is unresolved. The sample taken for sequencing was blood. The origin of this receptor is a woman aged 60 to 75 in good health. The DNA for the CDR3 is TGTGCCAGCAGTTCGGTGTTCGGTGCTAGTCGGCCAGATACGCAGTATTTT. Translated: CASSSVFGASRPDTQYF.